These 9 T cell receptor beta chains originate from one sample sequenced in a study of identical twins. MiXCR, applied by TCRdb to the 5' RACE reads, yields one record per CDR3 protein. The profile covers 450,000 or so distinct CDR3 sequences, with less than 20% appearing a single time and less than 15% taken by the ten largest. Sequencing was performed on naive T cells sorted from blood. Source of these receptors: a man between 45 and 60 years old in good health.

This CDR3 is CASSLGYGLAKNIQYF. The CDR3, as DNA: TGTGCCAGCAGCTTAGGCTATGGCCTAGCCAAAAACATTCAGTACTTC. The chain couples TRBV7-9 to TRBJ2-4; D unclear. The CDR3 spans 16 residues. Looked up from germline, CDR1 is SEHNR and CDR2 is FQNEAQ (reference sequence). V was pared by 1 base and J by 0 bases, with 10 bases between.

The V and J genes are TRBV11-2 and TRBJ2-2, with 8 bases fitting TRBD2. This CDR3 region has 16 residues. Losses at the gene ends were 0 bases for V and 2 bases for J; bases not matched to a gene: 2. Germline CDR1 SGHAT, CDR2 FQNNGV. The CDR3 region is CASSLELAVNTGELFF. CDR3 nucleotides: TGTGCCAGCAGCTTAGAACTAGCGGTAAACACCGGGGAGCTGTTTTTT.

This rearrangement joins TRBV4-3 to TRBJ2-1; 9 bases fit TRBD2. Trimming cost V 0 bases and J 2 bases; bases outside gene matches: 8. The CDR3 has 18 residues. Germline values: CDR1 LGHNA, CDR2 YSLEER. The CDR3 here is CASSQDWSSGTPYNEQFF. Here the CDR3 DNA reads TGCGCCAGCAGCCAAGATTGGTCTAGCGGGACCCCCTACAATGAGCAGTTCTTC.

This clonotype was observed a few times. The chain links TRBV20-1 to TRBJ2-1; 9 bases map to TRBD2. Germline values: CDR1 DFQATT, CDR2 SNEGSKA (reference sequence). The trim removed 1 base at V and 10 bases at J, leaving 8 bases unmatched. The CDR3 is 14 residues long. The CDR3 bases are TGCAGTGCTAGAGTAGGGCTAGCGGGACGAGAGCAGTTCTTC. Its translation: CSARVGLAGREQFF.

The chain uses TRBV18 and TRBJ1-3; 8 bases are shared with TRBD1. Germline loops: CDR1 KGHSH, CDR2 LQKENI. CDR3 size: 14 residues. The ends lost 1 base at V and 7 bases at J; junction bases unmatched: 3. CDR3 in DNA: TGTGCCAGCTCACCACGGACAGGGTGGAACACCATATATTTT. Its protein product is CASSPRTGWNTIYF. The full variable domain, its missing parts supplied by reference TRBV18 and TRBJ1-3, is NAGVMQNPRHLVRRRGQEARLRCSPMKGHSHVYWYRQLPEEGLKFMVYLQKENIIDESGMPKERFSAEFPKEGPSILRIQQVVRGDSAAYFCASSPRTGWNTIYFGEGSWLTVV.

The CDR3 DNA follows: TGTGCCAGCGCTCCGGGCAGGGTAGCCGAGCAGTACTTC. Translating gives CASAPGRVAEQYF. The gene calls are TRBV11-2 and TRBJ2-7, with a weak D call TRBD1 (5 bases). V lost 8 bases, J lost 6 bases, and 17 bases lay in between. The CDR3 is 13 residues long. The germline gives CDR1 SGHAT, CDR2 FQNNGV. Full variable domain (missing parts from reference TRBV11-2 and TRBJ2-7): EAGVAQSPRYKIIEKRQSVAFWCNPISGHATLYWYQQILGQGPKLLIQFQNNGVVDDSQLPKDRFSAERLKGVDSTLKIQPAKLEDSAVYLCASAPGRVAEQYFGPGTRLTVT.

This clonotype came up many times. The V and J genes are TRBV11-2 and TRBJ1-4; no definite D call. Deletions cut 5 bases from V and 0 bases from J, with 10 bases between. The length of the CDR3 is 15 residues. Germline CDR1 is SGHAT and CDR2 is FQNNGV. The CDR3 sequence is CASSTTAATNEKLFF. DNA of the CDR3: TGTGCCAGCAGCACCACAGCAGCAACTAATGAAAAACTGTTTTTT.

The CDR3 protein is CASSQDWGDHRVYGYTF. CDR3 coding DNA: TGTGCCAGCAGCCAAGATTGGGGGGACCACCGGGTCTATGGCTACACCTTC. The chain is built from TRBV3-1 and TRBJ1-2; D might be TRBD1 (5 bases). CDR1 and CDR2 from the germline V gene are LGHDT and YNNKEL (reference sequence). Between the trimmed V and J ends, which lost 0 bases and 4 bases, there was a span of 18 bases. CDR3 length equals 17 residues.

The rearrangement uses TRBV10-3 and TRBJ1-6; unclear D gene. The CDR3 is 13 amino acids. Germline assignment: CDR1 ENHRY and CDR2 SYGVKD. The V end was cut by 5 bases, the J end by 16 bases, with 18 bases between. The CDR3 reads CAISPRSGEGLHF. The DNA for the CDR3 is TGTGCCATCAGTCCCCGATCTGGCGAAGGACTCCACTTT.